These T cell receptor beta chains were read from a single sample in a study of cytomegalovirus exposure and HLA in healthy donors. TCRdb keeps only in-frame clones here, not all; method: immunoSEQ multiplex PCR. The top ten hold less than 0.4% of the sample, which has about 150,000 clones, roughly 80% seen once. Sequencing input: PBMCs. The receptor source for this set is a boy younger than 10 in good health and CMV-seronegative. CDR3s include the opening cysteine and the closing phenylalanine or tryptophan. Each record gives: J gene, clone size, D gene, V gene, CDR3 DNA, CDR3 protein. D genes are given only for firm matches. The size of a clone is reported for some rows only, either as once, few or many, or as a class for expanded clones.

>TRBJ2-5|once|TRBD1|TRBV5-1
TGCGCCAGCAGCTTCGCACCGGGGACAGGGATTGGGACCCAGTACTTC
CASSFAPGTGIGTQYF
>TRBJ1-2|.|.|TRBV27
TGTGCCAGCAGTTTATCTCGGGATAACTATGGCTACACCTTC
CASSLSRDNYGYTF
>TRBJ2-7|.|.|TRBV21-1
TGTGCCAGCCCCAGCAGGCTAGCGCCCAGCTCCTACGAGCAGTACTTC
CASPSRLAPSSYEQYF
>TRBJ2-1|.|TRBD1|TRBV19
TGTGCCAGCCGGGACAGATTGGGATCCTACAATGAGCAGTTCTTC
CASRDRLGSYNEQFF
>TRBJ1-5|once|.|TRBV4-1
TGCGCCAGCAGCCAAGATTCACAGGGCAGGAATCAGCCCCAGCATTTT
CASSQDSQGRNQPQHF
>TRBJ1-2|.|.|TRBV6-6
TGTGCCAGCAGTTACTCGAGCCTGAACTATGGCTACACCTTC
CASSYSSLNYGYTF
>TRBJ2-7|.|TRBD1|TRBV2
TGTGCCAGCAGACGGGACAGGAACTACGAGCAGTACTTC
CASRRDRNYEQYF
>TRBJ2-3|.|.|TRBV7-9
TGTGCCAGCAGCTTAGGGGCGACCCCTAGCACAGATACGCAGTATTTT
CASSLGATPSTDTQYF
>TRBJ1-1|.|.|TRBV11-2
TGTGCCAGCAGCTTACGCCCGGGCACTGAAGCTTTCTTT
CASSLRPGTEAFF
>TRBJ2-7|.|.|TRBV5-1
TGCGCCAGCAGCTTGGACAGTTCTAACTACGAGCAGTACTTC
CASSLDSSNYEQYF
>TRBJ1-4|.|TRBD1|TRBV28
TGTGCCAGCAGTTTAACGGGACAGGGGATCGAAAAACTGTTTTTT
CASSLTGQGIEKLFF
>TRBJ2-3|.|.|TRBV28
TGTGCCAGCAGCGGGGGCACAGATACGCAGTATTTT
CASSGGTDTQYF
>TRBJ2-5|.|.|TRBV7-3
TGTGCCAGCAGCTTAGCCCCCTCCAGCGGCTGGGGCCAAGAGACCCAGTACTTC
CASSLAPSSGWGQETQYF
>TRBJ1-5|.|.|TRBV19
TGTGCCAGTAGTATAGATCACGGGTATAGCAATCAGCCCCAGCATTTT
CASSIDHGYSNQPQHF
>TRBJ2-3|few|.|TRBV30
TGTGCCTGGAGGCAGGGCGGGATAACAGATACGCAGTATTTT
CAWRQGGITDTQYF
>TRBJ2-1|.|TRBD1|TRBV7-9
TGTGCCAGCAGCCTCGACAGGGGTGATTACAATGAGCAGTTCTTC
CASSLDRGDYNEQFF
>TRBJ2-7|.|TRBD2|TRBV7-2
TGTGCCAGCAGCTTAGTGTCTAGCGGGTCATACGAGCAGTACTTC
CASSLVSSGSYEQYF
>TRBJ1-5|once|TRBD1|TRBV5-1
TGCGCCAGCAGCTTGGAAGACAGGGCGACTCAGCCCCAGCATTTT
CASSLEDRATQPQHF
>TRBJ2-3|.|.|TRBV30
TGTGCCTGGAGGGGCGGGGTTACCACAGATACGCAGTATTTT
CAWRGGVTTDTQYF
>TRBJ1-5|.|TRBD1|TRBV9
TGTGCCAGCAGCGTAGGAGGGGGCTGGGGTCAGCCCCAGCATTTT
CASSVGGGWGQPQHF
>TRBJ2-5|.|.|TRBV7-2
TGTGCCAGCAGCATCAGCGGGTCGGAGACCCAGTACTTC
CASSISGSETQYF
>TRBJ1-1|.|.|TRBV27
TGTGCCAGCAGTTCCCGAGGAGGACTCACTGAAGCTTTCTTT
CASSSRGGLTEAFF
>TRBJ1-2|once|.|TRBV7-6
TGTGCCAGCAGCCACAACCCTCGGGGGAGCAACTATGGCTACACCTTC
CASSHNPRGSNYGYTF
>TRBJ2-7|once|TRBD1|TRBV11-2
TGTGCCAGCAGCCTGGGACAGACAAACTCCTACGAGCAGTACTTC
CASSLGQTNSYEQYF
>TRBJ1-2|.|TRBD1|TRBV11-2
TGTGCCAGCAGCTTAGATCCGGGCAGGGGGCAGGGCTACACCTTC
CASSLDPGRGQGYTF
>TRBJ2-3|.|TRBD2|TRBV28
TGTGCCAGCAGTTGGACTAGCGGGAGTACAGATACGCAGTATTTT
CASSWTSGSTDTQYF
>TRBJ2-1|.|.|TRBV15
TGTGCCACCAGCAGGACTGAAGGCAATGAGCAGTTCTTC
CATSRTEGNEQFF
>TRBJ2-2|.|.|TRBV7-9
TGTGTATCGACGGGTGAAGGGGAGCTGTTTTTT
CVSTGEGELFF
>TRBJ2-3|.|TRBD2|TRBV20-1
TGCAGTGCTAGTCAGGGGCGTAGCGGGGGTTTT
CSASQGRSGGF
>TRBJ1-1|.|.|TRBV27
TGTGCCAGCAGTTTCGACAGGCTCTTGAACACTGAAGCTTTCTTT
CASSFDRLLNTEAFF
>TRBJ2-2|.|TRBD2|TRBV28
TGTGCCAGCAGTCCCATAGCGGGCCTCTTCACCGGGGAGCTGTTTTTT
CASSPIAGLFTGELFF
>TRBJ1-2|once|.|TRBV28
TGTGCCAGCAGTTGGGGCGTCACGGCTGGCTACACCTTC
CASSWGVTAGYTF
>TRBJ2-5|.|TRBD1|TRBV5-6
TGTGCCAGCAGCTTGGCCGGCAGGGGGGAGACCCAGTACTTC
CASSLAGRGETQYF
>TRBJ2-2|.|TRBD1|TRBV6-1
TGTGCCAGCAGAACCCGGGACAGGGGCACCGGGGAGCTGTTTTTT
CASRTRDRGTGELFF
>TRBJ2-1|once|.|TRBV14
TGTGCCAGCAGCCAAGAATATTCGTTCTTAGTAAACAATGAGCAGTTCTTC
CASSQEYSFLVNNEQFF
>TRBJ2-3|.|TRBD2|TRBV10-3
TGTGCCATCGCGGCAGGACTAGCCCATGGCACAGATACGCAGTATTTT
CAIAAGLAHGTDTQYF
>TRBJ2-1|.|.|TRBV27
TGTGCCAGCAGTTTATCGGCTAGCCCCAATGAGCAGTTCTTC
CASSLSASPNEQFF
>TRBJ2-7|.|.|TRBV7-9
TGTGCCAGCAGCTTTGGCCAGACAAACTCCTACGAGCAGTACTTC
CASSFGQTNSYEQYF
>TRBJ2-7|.|TRBD2|TRBV5-1
TGCGCCAGCAGTCCGGTGAGTGGCGGGACTAACGAGCAGTACTTC
CASSPVSGGTNEQYF
>TRBJ2-7|.|TRBD2|TRBV29-1
TGCAGCGTTGTTTTCCAGACTAGCGGGAGCTACGAGCAGTACTTC
CSVVFQTSGSYEQYF
>TRBJ1-1|few|TRBD1|TRBV29-1
TGCAGCATCGAAACAGGGGTTACCACTGAAGCTTTCTTT
CSIETGVTTEAFF
>TRBJ1-2|.|.|TRBV28
TGTGCCAGCAGTTCCGGACAGATTCGGTATGGCTACACCTTC
CASSSGQIRYGYTF
>TRBJ1-4|.|.|TRBV29-1
TGCGGCGTTGAAGATCAGAGGCAGCTAGATCGAACTAATGAAAAACTGTTTTTT
CGVEDQRQLDRTNEKLFF
>TRBJ1-3|.|.|TRBV5-1
TGCGCCAGCAGCGAACAGTCCGACTCTGGAAACACCATATATTTT
CASSEQSDSGNTIYF
>TRBJ1-2|.|.|TRBV7-6
TGTGCCAGCAGCCCGACCCCGGCGGACTATGGCTACACCTTC
CASSPTPADYGYTF
>TRBJ2-1|.|.|TRBV7-2
TGTGCCAGCAGCCGGGACATAGGGCGCAATGAGCAGTTCTTC
CASSRDIGRNEQFF
>TRBJ2-5|once|TRBD2|TRBV7-2
TGTGCCAGCAGCCCCACCAGACTAGCGGGACAAGAGACCCAGTACTTC
CASSPTRLAGQETQYF
>TRBJ1-1|few|.|TRBV27
TGTGCCAGCGGCTTCGCACAGGGAAGTGAAGCTTTCTTT
CASGFAQGSEAFF
>TRBJ2-3|once|TRBD1|TRBV5-4
TGTGCCAGCAGCGTACAGGGGGTGGGTACGCAGTATTTT
CASSVQGVGTQYF
>TRBJ2-3|.|.|TRBV5-1
TGCGCCAGCAGCTTGTGGGGCAGAAACACAGATACGCAGTATTTT
CASSLWGRNTDTQYF
>TRBJ2-1|.|.|TRBV27
TGTGCCAGCAGTTTATTCCGCGCCCCTGAGTACAATGAGCAGTTCTTC
CASSLFRAPEYNEQFF
>TRBJ1-5|.|.|TRBV19
TGTGCCAGTAGTCCCTCGCTATATCAGCCCCAGCATTTT
CASSPSLYQPQHF
>TRBJ1-3|.|TRBD1|TRBV18
TGTGCCAGCTCACCCCGACAGGGTTACTCTGGAAACACCATATATTTT
CASSPRQGYSGNTIYF
>TRBJ2-1|.|.|TRBV2
TGTGCCAGCGGGCAAAGCTCCTACAATGAGCAGTTCTTC
CASGQSSYNEQFF